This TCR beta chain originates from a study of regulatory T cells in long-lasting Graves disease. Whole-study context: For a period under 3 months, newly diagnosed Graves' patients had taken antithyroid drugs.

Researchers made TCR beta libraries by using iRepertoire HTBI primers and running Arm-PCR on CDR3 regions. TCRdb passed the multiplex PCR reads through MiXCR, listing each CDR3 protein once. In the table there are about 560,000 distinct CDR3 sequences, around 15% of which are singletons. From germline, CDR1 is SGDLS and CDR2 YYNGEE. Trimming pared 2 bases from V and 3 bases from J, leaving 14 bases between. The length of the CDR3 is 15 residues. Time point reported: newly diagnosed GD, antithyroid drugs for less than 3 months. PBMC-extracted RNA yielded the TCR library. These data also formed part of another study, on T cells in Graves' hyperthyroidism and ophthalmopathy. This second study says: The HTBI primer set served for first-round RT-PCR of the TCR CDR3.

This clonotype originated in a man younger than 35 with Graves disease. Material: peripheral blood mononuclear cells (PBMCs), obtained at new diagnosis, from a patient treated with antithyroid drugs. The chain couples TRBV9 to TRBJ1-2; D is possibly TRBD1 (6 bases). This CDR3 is CASSVETGDYYGYTF. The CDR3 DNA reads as TGTGCCAGCAGCGTGGAGACAGGTGATTACTATGGCTACACCTTC. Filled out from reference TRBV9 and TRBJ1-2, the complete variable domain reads DSGVTQTPKHLITATGQRVTLRCSPRSGDLSVYWYQQSLDQGLQFLIQYYNGEERAKGNILERFSAQQFPDLHSELNLSSLELGDSALYFCASSVETGDYYGYTFGSGTRLTVV.